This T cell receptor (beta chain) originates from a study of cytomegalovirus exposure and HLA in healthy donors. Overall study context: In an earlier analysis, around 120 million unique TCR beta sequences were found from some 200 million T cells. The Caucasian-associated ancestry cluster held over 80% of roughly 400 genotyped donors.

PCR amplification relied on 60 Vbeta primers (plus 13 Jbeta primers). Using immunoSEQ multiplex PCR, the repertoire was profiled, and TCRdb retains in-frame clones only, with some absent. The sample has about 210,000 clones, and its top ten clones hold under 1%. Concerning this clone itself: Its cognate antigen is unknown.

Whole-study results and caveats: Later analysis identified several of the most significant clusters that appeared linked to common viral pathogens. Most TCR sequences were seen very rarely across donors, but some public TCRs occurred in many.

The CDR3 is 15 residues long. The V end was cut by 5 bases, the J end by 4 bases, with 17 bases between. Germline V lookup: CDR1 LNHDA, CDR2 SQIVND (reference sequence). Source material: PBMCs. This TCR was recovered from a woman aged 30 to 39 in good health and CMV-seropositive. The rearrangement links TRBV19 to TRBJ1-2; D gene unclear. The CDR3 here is CASSGHPQTSYGYTF. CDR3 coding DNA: TGTGCCAGTAGTGGCCACCCACAAACCTCCTATGGCTACACCTTC.